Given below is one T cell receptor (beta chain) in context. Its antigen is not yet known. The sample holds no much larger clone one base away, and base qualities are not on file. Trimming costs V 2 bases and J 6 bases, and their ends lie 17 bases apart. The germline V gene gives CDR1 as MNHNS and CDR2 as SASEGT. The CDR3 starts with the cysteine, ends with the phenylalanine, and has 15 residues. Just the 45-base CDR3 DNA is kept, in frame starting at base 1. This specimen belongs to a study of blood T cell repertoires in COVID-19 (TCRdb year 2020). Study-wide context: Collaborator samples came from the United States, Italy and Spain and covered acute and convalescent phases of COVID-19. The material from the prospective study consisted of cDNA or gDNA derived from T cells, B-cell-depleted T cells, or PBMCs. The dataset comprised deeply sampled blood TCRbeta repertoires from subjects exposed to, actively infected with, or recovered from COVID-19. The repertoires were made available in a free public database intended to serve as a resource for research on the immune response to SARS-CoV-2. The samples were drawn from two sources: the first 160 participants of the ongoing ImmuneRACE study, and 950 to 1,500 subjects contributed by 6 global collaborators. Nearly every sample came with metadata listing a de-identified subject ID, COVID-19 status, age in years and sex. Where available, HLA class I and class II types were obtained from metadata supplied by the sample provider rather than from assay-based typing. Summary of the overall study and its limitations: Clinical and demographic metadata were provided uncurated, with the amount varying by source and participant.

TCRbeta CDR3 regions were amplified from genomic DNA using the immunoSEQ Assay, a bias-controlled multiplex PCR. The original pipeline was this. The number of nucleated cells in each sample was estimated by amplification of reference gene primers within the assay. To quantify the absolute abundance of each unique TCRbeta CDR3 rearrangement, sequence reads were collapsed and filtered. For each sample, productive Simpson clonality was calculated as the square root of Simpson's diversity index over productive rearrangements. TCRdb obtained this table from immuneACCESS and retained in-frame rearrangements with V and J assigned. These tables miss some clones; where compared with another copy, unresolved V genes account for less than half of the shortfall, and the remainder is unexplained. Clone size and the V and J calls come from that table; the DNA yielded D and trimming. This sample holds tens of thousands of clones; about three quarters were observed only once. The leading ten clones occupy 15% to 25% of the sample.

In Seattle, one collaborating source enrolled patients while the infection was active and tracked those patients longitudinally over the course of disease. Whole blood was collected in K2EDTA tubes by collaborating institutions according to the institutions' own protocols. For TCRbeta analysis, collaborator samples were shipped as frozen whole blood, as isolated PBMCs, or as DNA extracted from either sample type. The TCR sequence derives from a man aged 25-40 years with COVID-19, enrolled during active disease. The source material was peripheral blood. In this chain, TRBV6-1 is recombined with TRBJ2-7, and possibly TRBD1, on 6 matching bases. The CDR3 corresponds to CASSETGTRVSEQYF. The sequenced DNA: TGTGCCAGCAGTGAAACCGGGACAAGAGTCTCCGAGCAGTACTTC.